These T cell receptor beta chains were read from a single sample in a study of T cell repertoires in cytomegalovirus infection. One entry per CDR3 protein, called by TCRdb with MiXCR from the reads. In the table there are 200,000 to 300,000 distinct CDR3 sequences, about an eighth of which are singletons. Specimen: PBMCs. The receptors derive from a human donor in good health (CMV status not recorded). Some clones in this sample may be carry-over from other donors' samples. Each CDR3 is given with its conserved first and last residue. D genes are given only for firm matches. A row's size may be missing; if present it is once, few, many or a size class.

cdr3_nt: TGCAGTGCCCCAGTCCCCGCAGATACGCAGTATTTT; cdr3_aa: CSAPVPADTQYF; j_call: TRBJ2-3; clone_size: few; v_call: TRBV20-1; d_call: .
cdr3_nt: TGTGCCAGCAGCTTAAACGGCCGGGGGGAGACCCAGTACTTC; cdr3_aa: CASSLNGRGETQYF; j_call: TRBJ2-5; clone_size: many; v_call: TRBV7-8; d_call: .
cdr3_nt: TGTGCCAGCAGGTCTCCTATGAACACTGAAGCTTTCTTT; cdr3_aa: CASRSPMNTEAFF; j_call: TRBJ1-1; clone_size: .; v_call: TRBV25-1; d_call: .
cdr3_nt: TGTGCCAGCAGCTTAAGACCAAAAGGACTAACTCGGGCCAACGTCCTGACTTTC; cdr3_aa: CASSLRPKGLTRANVLTF; j_call: TRBJ2-6; clone_size: many; v_call: TRBV7-2; d_call: .
cdr3_nt: TGCAGCGTTGAAGATCTCGGCAGAGGTGCGCAGTATTTT; cdr3_aa: CSVEDLGRGAQYF; j_call: TRBJ2-3; clone_size: .; v_call: TRBV29-1; d_call: .
cdr3_nt: TGTGCCAGCAGCTTATTGGGAGGAGATCAGCCCCAGCATTTT; cdr3_aa: CASSLLGGDQPQHF; j_call: TRBJ1-5; clone_size: many; v_call: TRBV7-8; d_call: .
cdr3_nt: TGCGCCAGCAGCAAAGGACAGGCCGCTAACTATGGCTACACCTTC; cdr3_aa: CASSKGQAANYGYTF; j_call: TRBJ1-2; clone_size: .; v_call: TRBV4-1; d_call: TRBD1
cdr3_nt: TGCAGTGCTAGAAGAACACTGGGGGGGCTTGCAGATACGCAGTATTTT; cdr3_aa: CSARRTLGGLADTQYF; j_call: TRBJ2-3; clone_size: few; v_call: TRBV20-1; d_call: .
cdr3_nt: TGCAGTGCTAGCCAAATACTGGACCGAGCGGAGACCCAGTACTTC; cdr3_aa: CSASQILDRAETQYF; j_call: TRBJ2-5; clone_size: .; v_call: TRBV20-1; d_call: .
cdr3_nt: TGTGCCAGCAGCTTACCCCTCAGCGGCGCAGATACGCAGTATTTT; cdr3_aa: CASSLPLSGADTQYF; j_call: TRBJ2-3; clone_size: .; v_call: TRBV5-4; d_call: .
cdr3_nt: TGTGCCAGCAGCTTCCCCCCAGCGGGCTACAATGAGCAGTTCTTC; cdr3_aa: CASSFPPAGYNEQFF; j_call: TRBJ2-1; clone_size: many; v_call: TRBV7-2; d_call: .
cdr3_nt: TGTGCCAGCAGTGAATCGACAGGCGGCACAGATACGCAGTATTTT; cdr3_aa: CASSESTGGTDTQYF; j_call: TRBJ2-3; clone_size: many; v_call: TRBV25-1; d_call: .
cdr3_nt: TGCGCCAGCAGCCCTTACCCCGGGATACCGATCCGGGAGCTGTTTTTT; cdr3_aa: CASSPYPGIPIRELFF; j_call: TRBJ2-2; clone_size: .; v_call: TRBV4-1; d_call: .
cdr3_nt: TGTGCCAGCAGCTTAGGGGGGCAGAAGCCTAATAGCAATCAGCCCCAGCATTTT; cdr3_aa: CASSLGGQKPNSNQPQHF; j_call: TRBJ1-5; clone_size: .; v_call: TRBV7-9; d_call: .
cdr3_nt: TGTGCCAGCAGGCCGAATTTACAGGGTCCCACTGAAGCTTTCTTT; cdr3_aa: CASRPNLQGPTEAFF; j_call: TRBJ1-1; clone_size: few; v_call: TRBV2; d_call: .
cdr3_nt: TGTGCCAGCAGTTCTAGACAGGATGAAGCTTTCTTT; cdr3_aa: CASSSRQDEAFF; j_call: TRBJ1-1; clone_size: few; v_call: TRBV27; d_call: .
cdr3_nt: TGTGCCAGCAGCGTAATTTCAAACACTGAAGCTTTCTTT; cdr3_aa: CASSVISNTEAFF; j_call: TRBJ1-1; clone_size: few; v_call: TRBV9; d_call: .
cdr3_nt: TGCAGTGCTAGAGACGGTATTAAGGCAAGGAATCAGCCCCAGCATTTT; cdr3_aa: CSARDGIKARNQPQHF; j_call: TRBJ1-5; clone_size: many; v_call: TRBV20-1; d_call: .
cdr3_nt: TGTGCCAGCAGCCCCCCGGGGCCCGAAGCTTTCTTT; cdr3_aa: CASSPPGPEAFF; j_call: TRBJ1-1; clone_size: many; v_call: TRBV7-2; d_call: .
cdr3_nt: TGCGCCAGCTCTACTAGCGGGGGATCGATCAGCACAGATACGCAGTATTTT; cdr3_aa: CASSTSGGSISTDTQYF; j_call: TRBJ2-3; clone_size: .; v_call: TRBV5-1; d_call: TRBD2
cdr3_nt: TGTGCCAGCAGCTTGGTTCCAGGGAGTGGTGAAGCTTTCTTT; cdr3_aa: CASSLVPGSGEAFF; j_call: TRBJ1-1; clone_size: many; v_call: TRBV5-5; d_call: .
cdr3_nt: TGTGCCAGCAGTTGGCTTGGACTAGCGGGAAAGGCCGGGGAGCTGTTTTTT; cdr3_aa: CASSWLGLAGKAGELFF; j_call: TRBJ2-2; clone_size: many; v_call: TRBV28; d_call: TRBD2
cdr3_nt: TGCAGTGCTCCCCGGACTAGCGGGGGCCTCGCGACCCAGTACTTC; cdr3_aa: CSAPRTSGGLATQYF; j_call: TRBJ2-5; clone_size: .; v_call: TRBV20-1; d_call: TRBD2
cdr3_nt: TGCAGCGTAGGACAGGCTAGCACAGATACGCAGTATTTT; cdr3_aa: CSVGQASTDTQYF; j_call: TRBJ2-3; clone_size: .; v_call: TRBV20-1; d_call: TRBD1
cdr3_nt: TGTGCCAGCAGGGTCTGGGGGGGGCTAAGCAGCAATCAGCCCCAGCATTTT; cdr3_aa: CASRVWGGLSSNQPQHF; j_call: TRBJ1-5; clone_size: few; v_call: TRBV28; d_call: .
cdr3_nt: TGCAGCGCTGGGACATCATTCTCTGGGGCCAACGTCCTGACTTTC; cdr3_aa: CSAGTSFSGANVLTF; j_call: TRBJ2-6; clone_size: few; v_call: TRBV29-1; d_call: .
cdr3_nt: TGTGCCAGCAGCTTAAGACTAGCGGGGCAAAGCTCCTACAATGAGCAGTTCTTC; cdr3_aa: CASSLRLAGQSSYNEQFF; j_call: TRBJ2-1; clone_size: many; v_call: TRBV7-8; d_call: TRBD2
cdr3_nt: TGTGCCAGCAGTGTATCCGGGACAGGGACCCACGAGCAGTACTTC; cdr3_aa: CASSVSGTGTHEQYF; j_call: TRBJ2-7; clone_size: .; v_call: TRBV12-3/TRBV12-4; d_call: TRBD1
cdr3_nt: TGTGCCAGCAGCGGACAGATTTGGGAAAAACTGTTTTTT; cdr3_aa: CASSGQIWEKLFF; j_call: TRBJ1-4; clone_size: many; v_call: TRBV7-3; d_call: .
cdr3_nt: TGTGCCAGCAGCTTAGGGCGGGATCCTCTTCTTTACGAGCAGTACTTC; cdr3_aa: CASSLGRDPLLYEQYF; j_call: TRBJ2-7; clone_size: many; v_call: TRBV7-2; d_call: .
cdr3_nt: TGCAGCGTTGAAGGACAGGGGACAACTGAAGCTTTCTTT; cdr3_aa: CSVEGQGTTEAFF; j_call: TRBJ1-1; clone_size: many; v_call: TRBV29-1; d_call: TRBD1
cdr3_nt: TGTGCCAGCAGCCAATCGGACGAGCAGTACTTC; cdr3_aa: CASSQSDEQYF; j_call: TRBJ2-7; clone_size: many; v_call: TRBV7-2; d_call: .
cdr3_nt: TGTGCCAGCAGTCACGGGACAACTAGCACAGATACGCAGTATTTT; cdr3_aa: CASSHGTTSTDTQYF; j_call: TRBJ2-3; clone_size: many; v_call: TRBV27; d_call: .
cdr3_nt: TGCAGTGCTCCGAAGCCAAACATTCAGTACTTC; cdr3_aa: CSAPKPNIQYF; j_call: TRBJ2-4; clone_size: few; v_call: TRBV20-1; d_call: .
cdr3_nt: TGCAGCGTTGGACTCCGTGCAACTAATGAAAAACTGTTTTTT; cdr3_aa: CSVGLRATNEKLFF; j_call: TRBJ1-4; clone_size: few; v_call: TRBV29-1; d_call: .
cdr3_nt: TGTGCCAGCAGCTTATTCCAACCTCATTCCGGGGGCTACACCTTC; cdr3_aa: CASSLFQPHSGGYTF; j_call: TRBJ1-2; clone_size: few; v_call: TRBV7-9; d_call: .
cdr3_nt: TGTGCCAGCAGAGGGAGGCGGAGCGGAGCCTACGAGCAGTACTTC; cdr3_aa: CASRGRRSGAYEQYF; j_call: TRBJ2-7; clone_size: few; v_call: TRBV6-6; d_call: .
cdr3_nt: TGTGCCAGCAGTTACTCGCGGGGGACTAGCGGGATGTACAATGAGCAGTTCTTC; cdr3_aa: CASSYSRGTSGMYNEQFF; j_call: TRBJ2-1; clone_size: few; v_call: TRBV6-2/TRBV6-3; d_call: TRBD2
cdr3_nt: TGCAGCGCTCAACCTCAGCGAGCGGGCACCGGGGAGCTGTTTTTT; cdr3_aa: CSAQPQRAGTGELFF; j_call: TRBJ2-2; clone_size: .; v_call: TRBV29-1; d_call: .
cdr3_nt: TGTGCCAGCAGCCAAGAGGGACTCTTCCCTACAATGAGTTTGCAGTTCTTC; cdr3_aa: CASSQEGLFPTMSLQFF; j_call: TRBJ2-1; clone_size: many; v_call: TRBV14; d_call: .
cdr3_nt: TGTGCCAGCAGCTTTTTGACGGAAAATCAGCCCCAGCATTTT; cdr3_aa: CASSFLTENQPQHF; j_call: TRBJ1-5; clone_size: many; v_call: TRBV7-2; d_call: .